This TCR beta chain was found in a study of cytotoxic CD8 clonotypes in ibrutinib-treated CLL. Whole-study results and caveats: Higher clonality was seen at ibrutinib response and a return toward baseline at progression. Public clonotypes were rare and shrank or held steady on treatment. Baseline clonality exceeded age-matched healthy donors and tracked circulating CD8+ T-cell counts.

Trimming left V 5 bases short and J 3 bases short, with 11 bases between. Germline CDR1 reads SGHNT; CDR2 reads YYREEE (reference sequence). The CDR3 is 13 amino acids. Genomic DNA (about 2.2 micrograms) was obtained from cryopreserved PBMCs for construction of TCR beta libraries. Notes on this clone: The antigen is unknown.

Repertoires were generated with immunoSEQ multiplex PCR, while TCRdb's copy carries only in-frame clones and drops some. The table includes about 140,000 clones, 80% detected once. The chain employs TRBV5-4 and TRBJ1-1; D unclear. The receptor was derived from a human donor with chronic lymphocytic leukemia. This specimen consisted of PBMCs, obtained after 36 months of ibrutinib treatment. Written as DNA, the CDR3 is TGTGCCAGCAGTTTTGTCCCGGACACTGAAGCTTTCTTT. Translated: CASSFVPDTEAFF. The variable domain in full, completed from reference TRBV5-4 and TRBJ1-1, reads ETGVTQSPTHLIKTRGQQVTLRCSSQSGHNTVSWYQQALGQGPQFIFQYYREEENGRGNFPPRFSGLQFPNYSSELNVNALELDDSALYLCASSFVPDTEAFFGQGTRLTVV.